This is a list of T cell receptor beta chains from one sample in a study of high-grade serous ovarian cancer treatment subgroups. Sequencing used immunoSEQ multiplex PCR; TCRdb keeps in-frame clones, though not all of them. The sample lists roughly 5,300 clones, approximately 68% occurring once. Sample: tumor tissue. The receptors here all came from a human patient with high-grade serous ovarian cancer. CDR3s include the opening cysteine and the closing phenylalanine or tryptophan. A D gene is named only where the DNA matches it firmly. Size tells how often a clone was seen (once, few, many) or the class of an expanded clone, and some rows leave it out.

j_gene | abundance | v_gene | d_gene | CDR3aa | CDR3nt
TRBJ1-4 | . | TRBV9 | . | CASSPRREGGEKLFF | TGTGCCAGCAGCCCCCGTAGGGAGGGAGGTGAAAAACTGTTTTTT
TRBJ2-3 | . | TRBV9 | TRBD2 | CASSVGLAGVVDTQYF | TGTGCCAGCAGCGTAGGACTAGCGGGGGTTGTAGATACGCAGTATTTT
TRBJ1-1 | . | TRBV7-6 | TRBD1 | CASSFRATGTGGNTEAFF | TGTGCCAGCAGCTTCAGGGCCACCGGGACAGGGGGCAACACTGAAGCTTTCTTT
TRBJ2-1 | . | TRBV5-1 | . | CASSLVAGNNEQFF | TGCGCCAGCAGCTTGGTTGCAGGAAACAATGAGCAGTTCTTC
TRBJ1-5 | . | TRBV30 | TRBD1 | CAWGQGAYSNQPQHF | TGTGCCTGGGGACAGGGGGCATATAGCAATCAGCCCCAGCATTTT
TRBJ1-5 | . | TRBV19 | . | CASSIGNQPQHF | TGTGCCAGTAGTATAGGGAATCAGCCCCAGCATTTT
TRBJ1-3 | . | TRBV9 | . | CASSDPRGRSGNTIYF | TGTGCCAGCAGCGACCCCAGGGGACGCTCTGGAAACACCATATATTTT
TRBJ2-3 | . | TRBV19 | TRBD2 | CASSTASGLSTDTQYF | TGTGCCAGTAGTACTGCTAGCGGTTTAAGCACAGATACGCAGTATTTT
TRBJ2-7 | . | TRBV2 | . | CASKVGGEVYEQYF | TGTGCCAGCAAGGTGGGCGGGGAAGTCTACGAGCAGTACTTC
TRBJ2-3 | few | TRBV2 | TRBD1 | CATSSQGTGRNTQYF | TGTGCCACCTCCTCACAGGGGACGGGTAGAAATACGCAGTATTTT
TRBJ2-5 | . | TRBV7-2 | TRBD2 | CASSFGLAGATRETQYF | TGTGCCAGCAGCTTCGGACTAGCGGGGGCCACTCGGGAGACCCAGTACTTC
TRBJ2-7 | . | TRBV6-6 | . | CASSDSSEYEQYF | TGTGCCAGCAGTGACTCTAGCGAATACGAGCAGTACTTC
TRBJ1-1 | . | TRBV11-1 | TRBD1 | CASSLTFTPGQGVQAFF | TGTGCCAGCAGCTTAACATTTACTCCGGGACAGGGAGTTCAAGCTTTCTTT
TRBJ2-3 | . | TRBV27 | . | CASSFGRPSTDTQYF | TGTGCCAGCAGTTTCGGACGTCCTAGCACAGATACGCAGTATTTT
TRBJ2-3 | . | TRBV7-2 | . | CASSSNPGQLSTDTQYF | TGTGCCAGCAGCTCCAACCCGGGACAACTTAGCACAGATACGCAGTATTTT
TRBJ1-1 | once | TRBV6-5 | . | CASRRGSEAFF | TGTGCCAGCAGGCGGGGTTCTGAAGCTTTCTTT
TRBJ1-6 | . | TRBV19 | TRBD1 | CASSDGQERNSPLHF | TGTGCCAGTAGTGACGGACAGGAGAGAAATTCACCCCTCCACTTT
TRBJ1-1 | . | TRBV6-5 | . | CASVTGTENTEAFF | TGTGCCAGCGTCACCGGGACCGAGAACACTGAAGCTTTCTTT
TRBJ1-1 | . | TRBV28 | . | CASSLTGIEAFF | TGTGCCAGCAGTTTAACAGGGATTGAAGCTTTCTTT
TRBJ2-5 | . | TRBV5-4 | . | CASSLSGGRETQYF | TGTGCCAGCAGCTTGTCGGGGGGCCGCGAGACCCAGTACTTC
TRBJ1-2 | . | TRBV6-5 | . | CASSYSKGSNYGYTF | TGTGCCAGCAGTTACTCGAAGGGTAGTAACTATGGCTACACCTTC
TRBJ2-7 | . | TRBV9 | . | CASSVDGGTGAYEQYF | TGTGCCAGCAGCGTAGACGGAGGGACGGGTGCCTACGAGCAGTACTTC
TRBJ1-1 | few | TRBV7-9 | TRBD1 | CASSSTGERAFF | TGTGCCAGCAGCTCTACAGGGGAAAGAGCTTTCTTT
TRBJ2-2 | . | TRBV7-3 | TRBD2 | CASSLGLAGATGELFF | TGTGCCAGCAGCTTAGGCCTAGCGGGGGCCACCGGGGAGCTGTTTTTT
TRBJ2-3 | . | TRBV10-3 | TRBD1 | CATLNPTGTDTQYF | TGTGCCACCCTAAACCCGACAGGGACAGATACGCAGTATTTT
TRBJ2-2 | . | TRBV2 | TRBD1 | CASVRSGGATGELFF | TGTGCCAGCGTGAGGTCAGGGGGCGCAACCGGGGAGCTGTTTTTT
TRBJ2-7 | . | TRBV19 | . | CASTPTGGIYEQYF | TGTGCCAGTACCCCTACGGGTGGAATCTACGAGCAGTACTTC
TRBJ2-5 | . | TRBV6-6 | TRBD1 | CASRPGQWDQETQYF | TGTGCCAGCAGACCGGGACAGTGGGATCAAGAGACCCAGTACTTC
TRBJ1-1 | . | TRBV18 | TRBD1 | CASSPLPQGGNTEAFF | TGTGCCAGCTCACCACTGCCCCAGGGGGGGAACACTGAAGCTTTCTTT
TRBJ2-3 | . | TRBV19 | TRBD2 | CASSVGLAGFTDTQYF | TGTGCCAGTAGTGTAGGACTAGCGGGGTTCACAGATACGCAGTATTTT
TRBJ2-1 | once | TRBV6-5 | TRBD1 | CASSYSRDSPNGQFF | TGTGCCAGCAGTTACTCCCGGGACAGCCCGAATGGGCAGTTCTTC
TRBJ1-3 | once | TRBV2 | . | CASSEGRGIGNTIYF | TGTGCCAGCAGTGAAGGGCGGGGGATCGGAAACACCATATATTTT
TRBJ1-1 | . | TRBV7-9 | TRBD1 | CASRGTGNTEAFF | TGTGCCAGCAGGGGGACAGGGAACACTGAAGCTTTCTTT
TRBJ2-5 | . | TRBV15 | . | CATSRDLRETQYF | TGTGCCACCAGCAGAGATCTAAGGGAGACCCAGTACTTC
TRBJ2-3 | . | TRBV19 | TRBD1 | CASSKGQGADTQYF | TGTGCCAGTAGTAAGGGACAGGGGGCAGATACGCAGTATTTT
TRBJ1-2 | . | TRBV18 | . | CASSPGHLSNYGYTF | TGTGCCAGCTCACCAGGTCATCTGTCTAACTATGGCTACACCTTC
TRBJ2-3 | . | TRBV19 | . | CASSMKTSTDTQYF | TGTGCCAGTAGTATGAAAACTAGCACAGATACGCAGTATTTT
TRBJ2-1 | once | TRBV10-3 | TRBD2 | CAISEGASGGADNEQFF | TGTGCCATCAGTGAGGGGGCTAGCGGGGGGGCGGACAATGAGCAGTTCTTC
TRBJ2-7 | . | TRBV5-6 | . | CASQGQGAYEQYF | TGTGCCAGTCAGGGTCAAGGGGCCTACGAGCAGTACTTC
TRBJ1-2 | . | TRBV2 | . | CASSQDTNYGYTF | TGTGCCAGCAGTCAGGACACGAACTATGGCTACACCTTC
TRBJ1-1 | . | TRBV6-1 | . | CASSEWGAENTEAFF | TGTGCCAGCAGTGAATGGGGGGCGGAGAACACTGAAGCTTTCTTT
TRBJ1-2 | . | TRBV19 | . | CASSSTGASYGYTF | TGTGCCAGTAGTAGCACGGGGGCCAGCTATGGCTACACCTTC
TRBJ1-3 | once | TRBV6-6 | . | CASTQDRHSGNTIYF | TGTGCCAGCACGCAAGACAGGCACTCTGGAAACACCATATATTTT
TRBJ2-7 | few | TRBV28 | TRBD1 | CASSLGTGPGIHEQYF | TGTGCCAGCAGTCTGGGGACAGGACCGGGCATCCACGAGCAGTACTTC
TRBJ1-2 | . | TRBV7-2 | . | CASSLRQGSYTF | TGTGCCAGCAGCTTAAGGCAGGGGAGCTACACCTTC
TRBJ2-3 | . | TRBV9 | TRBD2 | CASSVSGGAEDTQYF | TGTGCCAGCAGCGTTAGCGGGGGGGCAGAAGATACGCAGTATTTT
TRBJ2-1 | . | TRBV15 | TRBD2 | CATSRDGRGGSYNEQFF | TGTGCCACCAGCAGAGATGGGCGCGGGGGCTCCTACAATGAGCAGTTCTTC
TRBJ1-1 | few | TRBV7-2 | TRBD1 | CASSYDRVTEAFF | TGTGCCAGCAGCTATGACAGGGTCACTGAAGCTTTCTTT
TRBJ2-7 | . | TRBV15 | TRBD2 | CATSGTLAGDSYEQYF | TGTGCCACCAGCGGGACACTAGCGGGGGACTCCTACGAGCAGTACTTC
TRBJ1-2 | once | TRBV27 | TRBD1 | CASSPGQGVGYGYTF | TGTGCCAGCAGTCCTGGACAGGGGGTCGGCTATGGCTACACCTTC
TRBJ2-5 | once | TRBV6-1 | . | CARARGLQETQYF | TGTGCCAGGGCCAGGGGACTCCAAGAGACCCAGTACTTC
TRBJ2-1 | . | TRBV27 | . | CASREAAGSSYNEQFF | TGTGCCAGCAGGGAGGCCGCCGGGAGTTCCTACAATGAGCAGTTCTTC
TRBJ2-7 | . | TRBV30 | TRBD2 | CAWAVGGREQYF | TGTGCCTGGGCCGTGGGAGGGCGTGAGCAGTACTTC
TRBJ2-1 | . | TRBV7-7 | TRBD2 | CASSPSGGAYNEQFF | TGTGCCAGCAGCCCTAGCGGGGGGGCCTACAATGAGCAGTTCTTC
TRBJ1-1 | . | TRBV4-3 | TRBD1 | CASSHRSRGLAEAFF | TGCGCCAGCAGCCACCGGAGCAGGGGGCTGGCTGAAGCTTTCTTT